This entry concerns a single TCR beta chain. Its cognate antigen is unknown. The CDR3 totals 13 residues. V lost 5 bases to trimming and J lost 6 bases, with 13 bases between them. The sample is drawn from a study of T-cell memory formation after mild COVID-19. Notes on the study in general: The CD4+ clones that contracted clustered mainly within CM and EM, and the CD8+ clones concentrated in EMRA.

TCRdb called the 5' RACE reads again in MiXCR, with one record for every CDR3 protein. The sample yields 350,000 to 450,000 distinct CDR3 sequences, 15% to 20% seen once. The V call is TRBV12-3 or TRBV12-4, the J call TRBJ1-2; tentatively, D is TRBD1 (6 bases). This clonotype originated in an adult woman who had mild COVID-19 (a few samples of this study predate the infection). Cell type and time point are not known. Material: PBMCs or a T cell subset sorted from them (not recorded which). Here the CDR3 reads CASSIRDIDGYTF. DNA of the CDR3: TGTGCCAGCAGTATAAGGGACATCGATGGCTACACCTTC.